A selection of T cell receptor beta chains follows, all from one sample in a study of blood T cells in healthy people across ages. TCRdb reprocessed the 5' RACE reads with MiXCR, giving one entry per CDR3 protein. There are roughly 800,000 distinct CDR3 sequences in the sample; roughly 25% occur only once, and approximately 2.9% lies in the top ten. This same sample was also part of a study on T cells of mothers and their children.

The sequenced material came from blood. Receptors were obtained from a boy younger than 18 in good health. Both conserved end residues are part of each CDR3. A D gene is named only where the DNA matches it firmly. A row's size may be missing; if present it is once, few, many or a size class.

cdr3_nt: TGTGCCAGCAGCTTCGGGACACCTAACAATGAGCAGTTCTTC
cdr3_aa: CASSFGTPNNEQFF
clone_size: -
j_call: TRBJ2-1
v_call: TRBV7-9
d_call: -

cdr3_nt: TGTGCCAGCAGCTCGGGACTAGCGGGGGGTTCAGATACGCAGTATTTT
cdr3_aa: CASSSGLAGGSDTQYF
clone_size: -
j_call: TRBJ2-3
v_call: TRBV7-2
d_call: TRBD2

cdr3_nt: TGTGCCACCAGCATGGACAGGGAAATTGGTGGCTACACCTTC
cdr3_aa: CATSMDREIGGYTF
clone_size: few
j_call: TRBJ1-2
v_call: TRBV15
d_call: TRBD1

cdr3_nt: TGTGCCAGCAGTGCGGGCAGGGGGAACACTGAAGCTTTCTTT
cdr3_aa: CASSAGRGNTEAFF
clone_size: -
j_call: TRBJ1-1
v_call: TRBV25-1
d_call: -

cdr3_nt: TGTGCCAGCAGTGATGGGGGGATGACAGCATACGAGCAGTACTTC
cdr3_aa: CASSDGGMTAYEQYF
clone_size: many
j_call: TRBJ2-7
v_call: TRBV12-3/TRBV12-4
d_call: -

cdr3_nt: TGTGCCAGCAGAAACCCCGACAGTGACTATGGCTACACCTTC
cdr3_aa: CASRNPDSDYGYTF
clone_size: -
j_call: TRBJ1-2
v_call: TRBV6-2/TRBV6-3
d_call: -

cdr3_nt: TGCAGTGCTAGAGAGGCTAGCGGGGGAGTGGTGGGGGAGCTGTTTTTT
cdr3_aa: CSAREASGGVVGELFF
clone_size: few
j_call: TRBJ2-2
v_call: TRBV20-1
d_call: TRBD2

cdr3_nt: TGTGCCAATAGACGGCGGCTACTAGAGCTTGAGCAGTACTTC
cdr3_aa: CANRRRLLELEQYF
clone_size: few
j_call: TRBJ2-7
v_call: TRBV2
d_call: -

cdr3_nt: TGTGCCAGCTCACCATCAGGCACTCTGGGAGAGACCCAGTACTTC
cdr3_aa: CASSPSGTLGETQYF
clone_size: -
j_call: TRBJ2-5
v_call: TRBV18
d_call: -

cdr3_nt: TGCAGCGTTGAAACATCCGGGACAGGGTCTAACTATGGCTACACCTTC
cdr3_aa: CSVETSGTGSNYGYTF
clone_size: few
j_call: TRBJ1-2
v_call: TRBV29-1
d_call: TRBD1

cdr3_nt: TGCAGTGCCCTTCCGGATACCAGGTTGGGCACTGAAGCTTTCTTT
cdr3_aa: CSALPDTRLGTEAFF
clone_size: once
j_call: TRBJ1-1
v_call: TRBV20-1
d_call: -

cdr3_nt: TGTGCCAGCAGCCAAGATCTTCGGGGCTACGAGCAGTACTTC
cdr3_aa: CASSQDLRGYEQYF
clone_size: -
j_call: TRBJ2-7
v_call: TRBV3-1
d_call: -

cdr3_nt: TGTGCCAGCAGCCAAATGCCAGGGCTCCCCGGCTACACCTTC
cdr3_aa: CASSQMPGLPGYTF
clone_size: -
j_call: TRBJ1-2
v_call: TRBV3-1
d_call: -

cdr3_nt: TGCAGTGCTAGAGGGGGGACAGGGGCTTCCACCGGGGAGCTGTTTTTT
cdr3_aa: CSARGGTGASTGELFF
clone_size: -
j_call: TRBJ2-2
v_call: TRBV20-1
d_call: TRBD1

cdr3_nt: TGCGCCAGCAGCACGGACGGGGAAAGGTCCTACGAGCAGTACTTC
cdr3_aa: CASSTDGERSYEQYF
clone_size: -
j_call: TRBJ2-7
v_call: TRBV5-1
d_call: -

cdr3_nt: TGTGCCAGCAGTGACGGGACAAAAGGAGGGGGTAACTATGGCTACACCTTC
cdr3_aa: CASSDGTKGGGNYGYTF
clone_size: -
j_call: TRBJ1-2
v_call: TRBV6-1
d_call: -

cdr3_nt: TGCGCCAGCAGCTCTTGGGGCACAGATACGCAGTATTTT
cdr3_aa: CASSSWGTDTQYF
clone_size: -
j_call: TRBJ2-3
v_call: TRBV5-1
d_call: -

cdr3_nt: TGTGCCAGCAGTTACGGGGACGGATACACCTACGAGCAGTACTTC
cdr3_aa: CASSYGDGYTYEQYF
clone_size: -
j_call: TRBJ2-7
v_call: TRBV12-3/TRBV12-4
d_call: -

cdr3_nt: TGTGCCAGCAGCCGGCTACGAGGGACAGGGGCGCGGAACACTGAAGCTTTCTTT
cdr3_aa: CASSRLRGTGARNTEAFF
clone_size: -
j_call: TRBJ1-1
v_call: TRBV12-3/TRBV12-4
d_call: TRBD1

cdr3_nt: TGTGCCAGCGCCTATGGGACAGGGGGAAATGAGCAGTTCTTC
cdr3_aa: CASAYGTGGNEQFF
clone_size: -
j_call: TRBJ2-1
v_call: TRBV12-3/TRBV12-4
d_call: TRBD1

cdr3_nt: TGTGCCAGTACTTGGACAGGGGCGCCCTACACCGGGGAGCTGTTTTTT
cdr3_aa: CASTWTGAPYTGELFF
clone_size: -
j_call: TRBJ2-2
v_call: TRBV19
d_call: TRBD1

cdr3_nt: TGTGCCTGGAGAGCGGGGGACAGGGGCACTGAAGCTTTCTTT
cdr3_aa: CAWRAGDRGTEAFF
clone_size: -
j_call: TRBJ1-1
v_call: TRBV30
d_call: TRBD1

cdr3_nt: TGCAGTGCTAGCCTCTATTCAGGGGGCGAGCAGTACTTC
cdr3_aa: CSASLYSGGEQYF
clone_size: few
j_call: TRBJ2-7
v_call: TRBV20-1
d_call: TRBD1

cdr3_nt: TGCGCCAGCAGCTCCTATACAGGACTACCAAACATTCAGTACTTC
cdr3_aa: CASSSYTGLPNIQYF
clone_size: few
j_call: TRBJ2-4
v_call: TRBV5-1
d_call: -

cdr3_nt: TGCGCCAGCAGCTTTTTTCCGGGACAGTCCTACGAGCAGCACTTC
cdr3_aa: CASSFFPGQSYEQHF
clone_size: -
j_call: TRBJ2-7
v_call: TRBV5-1
d_call: TRBD1

cdr3_nt: TGTGCCAGCGGACTAGCGGGGGGCCTACAAGAGACCCAGTACTTC
cdr3_aa: CASGLAGGLQETQYF
clone_size: few
j_call: TRBJ2-5
v_call: TRBV12-3/TRBV12-4
d_call: TRBD2

cdr3_nt: TGCGCCAGCAGCCCACCTGGGGTCGCGGGGGAGACCCAGTACTTC
cdr3_aa: CASSPPGVAGETQYF
clone_size: -
j_call: TRBJ2-5
v_call: TRBV5-1
d_call: -

cdr3_nt: TGTGCCAGCAGTTTAAATCGCCACGAGCAGTACTTC
cdr3_aa: CASSLNRHEQYF
clone_size: few
j_call: TRBJ2-7
v_call: TRBV27
d_call: -

cdr3_nt: TGTGCCAGCAGCCAAGAGCTGGGGCTCTACGAGCAGTACTTC
cdr3_aa: CASSQELGLYEQYF
clone_size: -
j_call: TRBJ2-7
v_call: TRBV3-1
d_call: -

cdr3_nt: TGTGCCAGCAGCTTCGATACTGGACAGGTCGGAGAAGCTTTCTTT
cdr3_aa: CASSFDTGQVGEAFF
clone_size: -
j_call: TRBJ1-1
v_call: TRBV11-2
d_call: TRBD1

cdr3_nt: TGCGCCAGCAGCTTGGCTGTCTCAGGGAACACTGAAGCTCTCTTT
cdr3_aa: CASSLAVSGNTEALF
clone_size: few
j_call: TRBJ1-1
v_call: TRBV5-1
d_call: -

cdr3_nt: TGTGCCAGCAGCTTAGGCTCAATTCCAGAGACCCAGTACTTC
cdr3_aa: CASSLGSIPETQYF
clone_size: few
j_call: TRBJ2-5
v_call: TRBV13
d_call: -

cdr3_nt: TGTGCCAGCAGTGGGGACAGGGGTTTCGAGACCCAGTACTTC
cdr3_aa: CASSGDRGFETQYF
clone_size: -
j_call: TRBJ2-5
v_call: TRBV2
d_call: TRBD1

cdr3_nt: TGTGCCAGCAGTGAAGCGCGTCAGTCCAATGAGCAGTTCTTC
cdr3_aa: CASSEARQSNEQFF
clone_size: -
j_call: TRBJ2-1
v_call: TRBV6-1
d_call: -

cdr3_nt: TGTGCCAGCAGCCCCCAGGGCAGGAGGTTTACTGAAGCTTTCTTT
cdr3_aa: CASSPQGRRFTEAFF
clone_size: -
j_call: TRBJ1-1
v_call: TRBV9
d_call: -

cdr3_nt: TGTGCCAGCAGCCCGACCGGGACTAGCGCCTACAATGAGCAGTTCTTC
cdr3_aa: CASSPTGTSAYNEQFF
clone_size: -
j_call: TRBJ2-1
v_call: TRBV5-6
d_call: TRBD2

cdr3_nt: TGTGCCAGCACCGCTAGCGGGGGGCAAGAGACCCAGTACTTC
cdr3_aa: CASTASGGQETQYF
clone_size: many
j_call: TRBJ2-5
v_call: TRBV12-3/TRBV12-4
d_call: TRBD2

cdr3_nt: TGCGCCAGCAGCCAAGTGGGTGAGAAGAACCAGTACTTC
cdr3_aa: CASSQVGEKNQYF
clone_size: -
j_call: TRBJ2-5
v_call: TRBV4-1
d_call: -

cdr3_nt: TGTGCCAGCAGCCAAGATGGGGGAGTCACTCGGTTCTTC
cdr3_aa: CASSQDGGVTRFF
clone_size: few
j_call: TRBJ2-5
v_call: TRBV3-1
d_call: -

cdr3_nt: TGTGCCACCAGTGACGTAAGGGGGGCCCACTACAATGAGCAGTTCTTC
cdr3_aa: CATSDVRGAHYNEQFF
clone_size: few
j_call: TRBJ2-1
v_call: TRBV24-1
d_call: -

cdr3_nt: TGCGGCGTTGAGGGGCTTCTAGCCGGGTCCTACAATGAGCAGTTCTTC
cdr3_aa: CGVEGLLAGSYNEQFF
clone_size: -
j_call: TRBJ2-1
v_call: TRBV29-1
d_call: -

cdr3_nt: TGTGCCACCAGTGCGGGACAGGGCATGGGTGGCTACACCTTC
cdr3_aa: CATSAGQGMGGYTF
clone_size: few
j_call: TRBJ1-2
v_call: TRBV24-1
d_call: TRBD1

cdr3_nt: TGTGCCAGCAGCTTAGAGGTCGGGAACACTGAAGCTTTCTTT
cdr3_aa: CASSLEVGNTEAFF
clone_size: few
j_call: TRBJ1-1
v_call: TRBV7-9
d_call: -

cdr3_nt: TGTGCCAGCAGCCAGGGACTAGCGGGGGAGGGATACGAGCAGTACTTC
cdr3_aa: CASSQGLAGEGYEQYF
clone_size: -
j_call: TRBJ2-7
v_call: TRBV4-2
d_call: TRBD2

cdr3_nt: TGTGCCAGTAGTATCGGGGGCAGGGCTGAAGCTTTCTTT
cdr3_aa: CASSIGGRAEAFF
clone_size: -
j_call: TRBJ1-1
v_call: TRBV19
d_call: -

cdr3_nt: TGTGCCAGCAGCGTAAGGGCAGGGGATGATGGCTACACCTTC
cdr3_aa: CASSVRAGDDGYTF
clone_size: -
j_call: TRBJ1-2
v_call: TRBV9
d_call: -

cdr3_nt: TGTGCCAGCAGCGCGCAACCAGCGGGGGTGAACACCGGGGAGCTGTTTTTT
cdr3_aa: CASSAQPAGVNTGELFF
clone_size: -
j_call: TRBJ2-2
v_call: TRBV7-2
d_call: TRBD2

cdr3_nt: TGCGCCAGCAGCTTGACGGGGGGCTACTACAATGAGCAGTTCTTC
cdr3_aa: CASSLTGGYYNEQFF
clone_size: few
j_call: TRBJ2-1
v_call: TRBV5-1
d_call: -

cdr3_nt: TGCGCCAGCAGCTTGCCTTCGACAGGGGTTGCTGAAGCTTTCTTT
cdr3_aa: CASSLPSTGVAEAFF
clone_size: -
j_call: TRBJ1-1
v_call: TRBV5-1
d_call: TRBD1

cdr3_nt: TGCAGCGTTGAAGCCCTGTTACAGGTGAACTATGGCTACACCTTC
cdr3_aa: CSVEALLQVNYGYTF
clone_size: few
j_call: TRBJ1-2
v_call: TRBV29-1
d_call: -